These T cell receptor beta chains were read from a single sample in a study of shared clonotypes between healthy human individuals. Profiling relied on immunoSEQ multiplex PCR, and the TCRdb table lists in-frame clones only, not all of them. The table has more than 2 million clones, 80% to 95% seen once. Material for sequencing was naive CD8+ T cells from PBMCs. These receptor sequences come from a man between 18 and 35 years old in good health. Some clones in this sample may be carry-over from other donors' samples. Both conserved end residues are part of each CDR3. A D gene is named only where the DNA matches it firmly. Clone size appears in some rows only: once, few, many, or a class for an expanded clone.

- - TRBJ2-7 TRBV28 TGTGCCAGCAGTATTCAAAGCCAGGACTACGAGCAGTACTTC CASSIQSQDYEQYF
- once TRBJ1-2 TRBV20-1 TGCAGTGCCAGAGGCGATGGCTACACCTTC CSARGDGYTF
TRBD1 - TRBJ1-4 TRBV27 TGTGCCAGCAGTTTATCCTCCGGGACAGGGATGCACGAAAAACTGTTTTTT CASSLSSGTGMHEKLFF
TRBD1 - TRBJ1-4 TRBV27 TGTGCCAGCAGTTCCTCAGGGGGGTTGGGTGAAAAACTGTTTTTT CASSSSGGLGEKLFF
TRBD2 - TRBJ2-1 TRBV9 TGTGCCAGCAGCGTAGGTCGGACTAGCGGGTACCCGGACAATGAGCAGTTCTTC CASSVGRTSGYPDNEQFF
- once TRBJ2-7 TRBV4-3 TGCGCCAGCAGCCAAGATCTTTCAAGTCGCGCCTACGAGCAGTACTTC CASSQDLSSRAYEQYF
- - TRBJ2-1 TRBV6-4 TGTGCCAGCAGTGACTCGTCGGTTTCCTACAATGAGCAGTTCTTC CASSDSSVSYNEQFF
TRBD2 - TRBJ2-2 TRBV7-8 TGTGCCAGCAGCTTACCGCGGGTTCGGCGGGAGGCCCACTTGGGGGGGGAGCTGTTTTTT CASSLPRVRREAHLGGELFF
- - TRBJ1-1 TRBV28 TGCGCCACCAACGACCTCCCCCAGGGGAACACTGAAGCTTTCTTT CATNDLPQGNTEAFF
- - TRBJ1-1 TRBV7-9 TGTGCCAGCAGTTTTGGACATGGCGCTTTCTTT CASSFGHGAFF
- - TRBJ2-6 TRBV7-2 TGTGCCAGCAGAAGAAACCCTCACACATCCTACTCTGGGGCCAACGTCCTGACTTTC CASRRNPHTSYSGANVLTF
TRBD1 once TRBJ2-1 TRBV7-2 TGTGCCAGCAGCGCCCGACAGGGGAAGGTTAGAAATGAGCAGTTCTTC CASSARQGKVRNEQFF
- - TRBJ1-1 TRBV7-6 TGTGCCAGCAGCCCCAGACAGAACACTGAAGCTTTCTTT CASSPRQNTEAFF
- - TRBJ2-7 TRBV9 TGTGCCAGCAGCGCACACCTGCGCGACCAACCCTACGAGCAGTACTTC CASSAHLRDQPYEQYF
- - TRBJ2-5 TRBV19 TGTGCCAGTAGAGGTCAGCCTGGCCGAGAGACCCAGTACTTC CASRGQPGRETQYF
- - TRBJ1-3 TRBV9 TGTGCCAGCAGCGTAGGGGAGGTAACCTCTGGAAACACCATATATTTT CASSVGEVTSGNTIYF
- - TRBJ2-7 TRBV15 TGTGCCACCAGCTACGCGGGACTCTCCTACGAGCAGTACTTC CATSYAGLSYEQYF
TRBD2 - TRBJ2-1 TRBV29-1 TGCAGCGTAGCGGGAGGGAGCTCCTACAATGAGCAGTTCTTC CSVAGGSSYNEQFF
TRBD2 - TRBJ2-1 TRBV5-1 TGCGCCAGCAGCCCTCCCCTAGCGGGAGAGTTACATGAGCAGTTCTTC CASSPPLAGELHEQFF
- - TRBJ2-2 TRBV9 TGTGCCAGCACCCAAAGGGGCAACAGGGTTGAGGCCGGGGAGCTGTTTTTT CASTQRGNRVEAGELFF
- few TRBJ1-2 TRBV7-9 TGTGCCACCAGTTTCGGGTCCCCACACTATGGCTACACCTTC CATSFGSPHYGYTF
TRBD2 - TRBJ2-3 TRBV11-2 TGTGCCAGCAGCTCACTGACTAGCGGGAGTGATACGCAGTATTTT CASSSLTSGSDTQYF
- - TRBJ2-5 TRBV15 TGTGCCACCAGTGGGGGCTCGGGTGAGACCCAGTACTTC CATSGGSGETQYF
- once TRBJ2-2 TRBV2 TGTGCCAGCAGATTCCTCCTCGCCGGGGAGCTGTTTTTT CASRFLLAGELFF
- once TRBJ1-5 TRBV19 TGTGCCACCAGTAGTATAGTCCCGGGTGTTCAGCCCCAGCATTTT CATSSIVPGVQPQHF
- once TRBJ2-7 TRBV5-6 TGTGCCAGCAGCTTGGGCGACTACCAAGGTGAGCAGTACTTC CASSLGDYQGEQYF
- - TRBJ2-5 TRBV27 TGTGCCAGCAGTACCCGCGGAGAGACCCAGTACTTC CASSTRGETQYF
- - TRBJ2-3 TRBV29-1 TGCAGCGTTGTTATCCCAATACTAGGGTCCGCTTACCGCCCCAGCACAGATACGCAGTATTTT CSVVIPILGSAYRPSTDTQYF
- - TRBJ2-1 TRBV9 TGTGCCAGCAGCCCGAGCTCTTACAATGAGCAGTTCTTC CASSPSSYNEQFF
TRBD2 - TRBJ2-5 TRBV7-8 TGTGCCAGCAGCTCCCAGGTGGGAGGGACCCAAGAGACCCAGTACTTC CASSSQVGGTQETQYF
TRBD2 - TRBJ2-1 TRBV29-1 TGCAGCTCCAATCGTGCGGGAGGGCCTTACAATGAGCAGTTCTTC CSSNRAGGPYNEQFF
- - TRBJ2-1 TRBV6-4 TGTGCCAGCAGTGACAAGGGCTTATACAATGAGCAGTTCTTC CASSDKGLYNEQFF
- - TRBJ2-3 TRBV5-8 TGTGCCCCTGGGGGGAGCACAGATACGCAGTATTTT CAPGGSTDTQYF
- - TRBJ1-4 TRBV30 TGTGCCTGGAATGGGGTCTTTGCAACTAATGAAAAACTGTTTTTT CAWNGVFATNEKLFF
- - TRBJ1-2 TRBV6-5 TGTGCCAGCAGTTCGTTAGGTGGCGGCTACACCTTC CASSSLGGGYTF
TRBD1 - TRBJ1-3 TRBV9 TGTGCCAGCAGCCCAGACCGGGACAGGGTTTCTGGAAACACCATATATTTT CASSPDRDRVSGNTIYF
TRBD1 once TRBJ2-7 TRBV7-2 TGTGCCAGCAGCCCAATAGGACAGGGGAGGATGTACGAGCAGTACTTC CASSPIGQGRMYEQYF
- - TRBJ2-7 TRBV6-5 TGTGCCAGCACCGGGGCCCCCTACGAGCAGTACTTC CASTGAPYEQYF
- - TRBJ2-1 TRBV5-1 TGCGCCAGCAGCTTGTGGGCGGGATCCTACAATGAGCAGTTCTTC CASSLWAGSYNEQFF
TRBD1 - TRBJ1-2 TRBV5-6 TGTGCCAGCAGCTTGGGGACAGGGGATGGCTACACCTTC CASSLGTGDGYTF
- - TRBJ1-2 TRBV4-1 TGCGCCAGCAGCCAAGTGGACGGAGCCTATGGCTACACCTTC CASSQVDGAYGYTF
TRBD1 once TRBJ2-7 TRBV6-5 TGTGCCAGCGGTGGCAGGGGACAGGGGGTTGAGCAGTACTTC CASGGRGQGVEQYF
- - TRBJ2-3 TRBV14 TGTGCCAGCAGGAGGAGGGGTGGCACAGATACGCAGTATTTT CASRRRGGTDTQYF
TRBD1 once TRBJ1-1 TRBV2 TGTGCCAGCAGTAGGGACAGCCGGTGGGACACTGAAGCTTTCTTT CASSRDSRWDTEAFF
- - TRBJ2-7 TRBV7-9 TGTGCCAGCAGCCCCGGAGGGGGTAACGAGCAGTACTTC CASSPGGGNEQYF
TRBD2 - TRBJ2-1 TRBV15 TGTGCCACCAGCAAGACTAGCGGGAGACCCGGCTCCTACAATGAGCAGTTCTTC CATSKTSGRPGSYNEQFF
TRBD2 - TRBJ2-5 TRBV7-6 TGTGCCAGCAGCTTAGCGCTTGAGCGGGAGGGCCCTGAGACCCAGTACTTC CASSLALEREGPETQYF
- - TRBJ2-7 TRBV4-1 TGCGCCAGCAGCCAAGGGGCAGGGGGGGTCGAGCAGTACTTC CASSQGAGGVEQYF
TRBD1 - TRBJ1-5 TRBV5-5 TGTGCCAGCAGCTTGGGACAGGGAGGGAATCAGCCCCAGCATTTT CASSLGQGGNQPQHF
TRBD2 - TRBJ2-1 TRBV9 TGTGCCAGCAGCGCTAGCGGGAGACGTTCTTACAATGAGCAGTTCTTC CASSASGRRSYNEQFF
- - TRBJ1-3 TRBV5-6 TGTGCCAGCAGCGTCGGGACGGGAGGAAACACCATATATTTT CASSVGTGGNTIYF
TRBD2 - TRBJ2-3 TRBV28 TGTGCCAGCAGTTTCGTGGGACGCGGGAGGGCCGGCACAGATACGCAGTATTTT CASSFVGRGRAGTDTQYF
- - TRBJ2-3 TRBV9 TGTGCCAGCAGTAAGGGGCGAGTGAGCACAGATACGCAGTATTTT CASSKGRVSTDTQYF
TRBD1 - TRBJ2-7 TRBV27 TGTGCCAGCAGTTTCATAACCGGGACAGCAACCTACGAGCAGTACTTC CASSFITGTATYEQYF
- - TRBJ2-1 TRBV2 TGTGCCAGCAGTGATCCCCTGGATGAGCAGTTCTTC CASSDPLDEQFF